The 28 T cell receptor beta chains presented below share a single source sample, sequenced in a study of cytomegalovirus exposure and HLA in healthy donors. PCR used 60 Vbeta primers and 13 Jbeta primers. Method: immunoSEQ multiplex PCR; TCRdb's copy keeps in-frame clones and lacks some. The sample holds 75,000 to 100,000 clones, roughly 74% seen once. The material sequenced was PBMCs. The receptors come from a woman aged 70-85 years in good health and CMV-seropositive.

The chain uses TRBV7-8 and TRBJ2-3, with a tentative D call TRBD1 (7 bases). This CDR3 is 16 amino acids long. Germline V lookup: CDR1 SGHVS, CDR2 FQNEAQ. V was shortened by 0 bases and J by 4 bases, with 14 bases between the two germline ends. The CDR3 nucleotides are TGTGCCAGCAGCTTAGCGGAGGGGGCGCCCTCAGATACGCAGTATTTT. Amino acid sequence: CASSLAEGAPSDTQYF.

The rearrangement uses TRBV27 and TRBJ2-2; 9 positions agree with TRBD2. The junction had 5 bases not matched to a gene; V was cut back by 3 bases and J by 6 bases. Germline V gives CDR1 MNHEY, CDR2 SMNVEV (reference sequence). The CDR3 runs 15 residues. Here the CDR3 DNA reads TGTGCCAGCAGTTTCCGCAGACTAGCGGCCGGGGAGCTGTTTTTT. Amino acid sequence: CASSFRRLAAGELFF.

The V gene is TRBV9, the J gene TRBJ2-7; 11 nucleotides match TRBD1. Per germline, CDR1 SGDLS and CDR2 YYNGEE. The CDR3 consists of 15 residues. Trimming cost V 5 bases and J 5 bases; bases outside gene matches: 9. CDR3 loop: CASSKDRGHVHEQYF. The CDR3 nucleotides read TGTGCCAGCAGTAAGGACAGGGGGCACGTCCACGAGCAGTACTTC. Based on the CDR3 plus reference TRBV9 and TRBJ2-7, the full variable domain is DSGVTQTPKHLITATGQRVTLRCSPRSGDLSVYWYQQSLDQGLQFLIQYYNGEERAKGNILERFSAQQFPDLHSELNLSSLELGDSALYFCASSKDRGHVHEQYFGPGTRLTVT.

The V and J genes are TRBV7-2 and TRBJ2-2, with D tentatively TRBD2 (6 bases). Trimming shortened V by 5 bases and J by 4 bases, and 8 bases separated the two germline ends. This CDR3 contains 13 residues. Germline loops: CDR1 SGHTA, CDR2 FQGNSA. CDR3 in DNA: TGTGCCAGCAGCGGAGCGGGCACCGGGGAGCTGTTTTTT. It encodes CASSGAGTGELFF.

The CDR3 loop reads CASSEARQNYEQYF. DNA for the CDR3: TGTGCCAGCAGTGAAGCGAGGCAAAACTACGAGCAGTACTTC. This chain joins TRBV2 and TRBJ2-7; no reliable D call. The CDR3 sequence is 14 residues long. Germline-derived CDR1 and CDR2 are SNHLY and FYNNEI. Trimming removed 0 bases from V and 3 bases from J, with 9 bases in between.

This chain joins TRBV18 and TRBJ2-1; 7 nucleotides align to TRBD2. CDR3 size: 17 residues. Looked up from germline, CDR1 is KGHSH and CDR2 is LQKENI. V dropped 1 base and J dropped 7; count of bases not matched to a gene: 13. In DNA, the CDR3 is TGTGCCAGCTCACCACAAACGGCGGGGGTGGGAAAAAATGAGCAGTTCTTC. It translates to CASSPQTAGVGKNEQFF.

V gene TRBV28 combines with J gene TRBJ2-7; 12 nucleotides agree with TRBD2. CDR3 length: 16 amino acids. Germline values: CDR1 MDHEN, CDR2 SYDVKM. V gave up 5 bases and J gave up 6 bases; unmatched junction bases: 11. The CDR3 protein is CASSLTSGRKAVEQYF. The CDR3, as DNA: TGTGCCAGCAGTCTTACTAGCGGGAGGAAGGCAGTCGAGCAGTACTTC.

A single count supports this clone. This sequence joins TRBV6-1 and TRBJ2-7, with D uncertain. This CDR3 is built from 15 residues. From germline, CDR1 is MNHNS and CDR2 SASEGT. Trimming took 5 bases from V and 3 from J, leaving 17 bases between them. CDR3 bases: TGTGCCAGCAGTCCCTTTTCACAGATAAACTACGAGCAGTACTTC. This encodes CASSPFSQINYEQYF.

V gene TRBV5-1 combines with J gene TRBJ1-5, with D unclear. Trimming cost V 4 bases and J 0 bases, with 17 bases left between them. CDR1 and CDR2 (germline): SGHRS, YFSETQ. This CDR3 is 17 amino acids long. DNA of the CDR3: TGCGCCAGCAGCCTCGGGGTAGGGATTAATAGCAATCAGCCCCAGCATTTT. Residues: CASSLGVGINSNQPQHF. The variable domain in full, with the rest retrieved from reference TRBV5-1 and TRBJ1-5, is KAGVTQTPRYLIKTRGQQVTLSCSPISGHRSVSWYQQTPGQGLQFLFEYFSETQRNKGNFPGRFSGRQFSNSRSEMNVSTLELGDSALYLCASSLGVGINSNQPQHFGDGTRLSIL.

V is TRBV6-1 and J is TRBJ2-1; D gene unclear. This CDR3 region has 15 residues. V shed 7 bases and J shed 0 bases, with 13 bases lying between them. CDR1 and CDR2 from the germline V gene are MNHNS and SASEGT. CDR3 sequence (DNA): TGTGCCAGCACTAGTGGGTGGAGCTCCTACAATGAGCAGTTCTTC. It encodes CASTSGWSSYNEQFF.

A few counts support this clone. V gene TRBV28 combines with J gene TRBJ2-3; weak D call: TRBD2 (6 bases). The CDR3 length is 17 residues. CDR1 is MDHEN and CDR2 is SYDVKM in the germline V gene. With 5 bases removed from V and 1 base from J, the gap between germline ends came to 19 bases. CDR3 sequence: CASSPMGTGLRTDTQYF. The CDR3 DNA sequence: TGTGCCAGCAGTCCTATGGGGACTGGATTGCGCACAGATACGCAGTATTTT.

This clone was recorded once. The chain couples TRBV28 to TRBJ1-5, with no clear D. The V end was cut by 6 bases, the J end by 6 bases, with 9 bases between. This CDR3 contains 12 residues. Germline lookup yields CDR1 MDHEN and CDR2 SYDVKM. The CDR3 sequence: CASRRFAQPQHF. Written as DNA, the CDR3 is TGTGCCAGCAGACGGTTTGCTCAGCCCCAGCATTTT.

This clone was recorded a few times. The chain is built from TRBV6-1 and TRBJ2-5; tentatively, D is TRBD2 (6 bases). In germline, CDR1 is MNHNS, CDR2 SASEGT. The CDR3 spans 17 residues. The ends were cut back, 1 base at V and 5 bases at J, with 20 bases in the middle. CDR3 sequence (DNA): TGTGCCAGCAGTGAAGGAAGAAGGGACTTAGGGCGCGAGACCCAGTACTTC. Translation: CASSEGRRDLGRETQYF.

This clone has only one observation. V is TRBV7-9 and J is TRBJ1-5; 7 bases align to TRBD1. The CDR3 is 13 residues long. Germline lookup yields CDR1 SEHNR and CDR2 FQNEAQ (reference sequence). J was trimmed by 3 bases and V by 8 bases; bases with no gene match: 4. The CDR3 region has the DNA TGTGCCAGCCGGGACAGCTCCAATCAGCCCCAGCATTTT. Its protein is CASRDSSNQPQHF.

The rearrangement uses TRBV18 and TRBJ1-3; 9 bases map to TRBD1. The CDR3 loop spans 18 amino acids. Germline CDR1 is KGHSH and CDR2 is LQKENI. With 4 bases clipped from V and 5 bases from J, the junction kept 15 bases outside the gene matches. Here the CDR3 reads CASSRTGAVATLRNTIYF. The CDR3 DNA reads TGTGCCAGCTCACGGACAGGGGCGGTCGCAACATTGAGAAACACCATATATTTT.

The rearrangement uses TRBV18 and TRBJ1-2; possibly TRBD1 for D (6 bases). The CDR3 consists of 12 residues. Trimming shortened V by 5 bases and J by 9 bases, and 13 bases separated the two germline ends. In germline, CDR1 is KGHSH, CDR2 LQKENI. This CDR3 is CASSGTGTRYTF. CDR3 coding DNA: TGTGCCAGCTCAGGAACAGGGACCCGCTACACCTTC.

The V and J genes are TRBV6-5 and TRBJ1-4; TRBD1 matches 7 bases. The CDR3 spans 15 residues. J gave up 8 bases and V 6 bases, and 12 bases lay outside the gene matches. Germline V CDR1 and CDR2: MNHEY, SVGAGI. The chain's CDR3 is CASRPTGTVKEKLFF. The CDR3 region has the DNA TGTGCCAGCAGGCCGACCGGGACAGTAAAAGAAAAACTGTTTTTT.

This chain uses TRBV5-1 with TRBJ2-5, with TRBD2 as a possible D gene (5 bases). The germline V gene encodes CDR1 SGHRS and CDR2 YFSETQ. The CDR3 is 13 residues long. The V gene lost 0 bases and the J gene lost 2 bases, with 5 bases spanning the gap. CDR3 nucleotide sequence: TGCGCCAGCAGCTTGGGACTACAAGAGACCCAGTACTTC. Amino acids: CASSLGLQETQYF.

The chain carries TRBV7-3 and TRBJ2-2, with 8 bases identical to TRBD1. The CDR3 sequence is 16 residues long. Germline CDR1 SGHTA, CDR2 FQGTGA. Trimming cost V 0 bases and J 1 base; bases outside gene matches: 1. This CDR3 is CASSLTGTGNTGELFF. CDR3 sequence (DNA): TGTGCCAGCAGCTTAACTGGGACAGGGAACACCGGGGAGCTGTTTTTT.

Here the CDR3 reads CASSLDRAAYGYTF. CDR3 DNA sequence: TGTGCCAGCAGCTTAGACAGGGCGGCCTATGGCTACACCTTC. The chain joins TRBV5-6 to TRBJ1-2; TRBD1 aligns across 7 bases. The germline gives CDR1 SGHDT, CDR2 YYEEEE. The CDR3 sequence is 14 residues long. With 2 bases clipped from V and 4 bases from J, the junction kept 5 bases outside the gene matches.

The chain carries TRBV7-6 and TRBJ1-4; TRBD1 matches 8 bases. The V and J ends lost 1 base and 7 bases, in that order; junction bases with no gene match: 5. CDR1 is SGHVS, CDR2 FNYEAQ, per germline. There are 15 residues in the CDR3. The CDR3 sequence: CASSLEQGGGEKLFF. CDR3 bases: TGTGCCAGCAGCTTAGAACAGGGGGGGGGTGAAAAACTGTTTTTT.

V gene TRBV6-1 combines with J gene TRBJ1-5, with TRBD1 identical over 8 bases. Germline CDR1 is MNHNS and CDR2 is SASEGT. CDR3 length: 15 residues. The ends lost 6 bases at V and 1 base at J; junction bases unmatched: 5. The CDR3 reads CASRDGQGSNQPQHF. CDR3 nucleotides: TGTGCCAGCAGGGACGGACAGGGCAGCAATCAGCCCCAGCATTTT.

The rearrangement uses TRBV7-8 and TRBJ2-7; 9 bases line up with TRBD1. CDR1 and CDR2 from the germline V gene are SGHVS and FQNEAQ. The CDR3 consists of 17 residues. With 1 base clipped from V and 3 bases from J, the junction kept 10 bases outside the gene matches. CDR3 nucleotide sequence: TGTGCCAGCAGCTTAGAACCCGCCCGGGACAGGGACTACGAGCAGTACTTC. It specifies CASSLEPARDRDYEQYF.

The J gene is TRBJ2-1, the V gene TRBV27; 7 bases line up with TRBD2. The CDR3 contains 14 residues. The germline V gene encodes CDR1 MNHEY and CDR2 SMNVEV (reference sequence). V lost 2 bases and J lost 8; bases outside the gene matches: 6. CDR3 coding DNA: TGTGCCAGCAGTTTAGGCGGGAGTCACGATGAGCAGTTCTTC. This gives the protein CASSLGGSHDEQFF.

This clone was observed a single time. The CDR3 is CASSLSRTSGRLGELFF. CDR3 nucleotides: TGTGCCAGCAGTTTATCCCGGACTAGCGGGAGACTCGGGGAGCTGTTTTTT. V usage is TRBV27 and J usage is TRBJ2-2, with 13 bases aligning to TRBD2. The CDR3 is 17 amino acids. Germline-derived CDR1 and CDR2 are MNHEY and SMNVEV (reference sequence). The V segment lost 0 bases and the J segment 7 bases; nucleotides outside the gene matches: 5.

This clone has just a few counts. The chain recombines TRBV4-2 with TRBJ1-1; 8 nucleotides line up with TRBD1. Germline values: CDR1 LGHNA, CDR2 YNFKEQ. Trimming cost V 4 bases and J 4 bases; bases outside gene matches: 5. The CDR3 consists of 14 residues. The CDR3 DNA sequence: TGTGCCAGCAGCCCTCAAACAGGGGGCACTGAAGCTTTCTTT. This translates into CASSPQTGGTEAFF.

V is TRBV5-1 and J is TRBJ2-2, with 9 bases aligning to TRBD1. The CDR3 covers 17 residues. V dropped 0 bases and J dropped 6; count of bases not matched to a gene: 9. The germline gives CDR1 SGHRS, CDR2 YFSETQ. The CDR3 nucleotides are TGCGCCAGCAGCTTGGCCGGCGGGACAGGGTACTCCGGGGAGCTGTTTTTT. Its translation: CASSLAGGTGYSGELFF.

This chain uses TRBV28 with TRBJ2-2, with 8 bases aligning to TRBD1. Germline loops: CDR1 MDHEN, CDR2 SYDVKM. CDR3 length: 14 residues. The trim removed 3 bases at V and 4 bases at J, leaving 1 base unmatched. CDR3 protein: CASSLDRVTGELFF. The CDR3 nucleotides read TGTGCCAGCAGTTTGGACAGGGTCACCGGGGAGCTGTTTTTT. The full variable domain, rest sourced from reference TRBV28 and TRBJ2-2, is DVKVTQSSRYLVKRTGEKVFLECVQDMDHENMFWYRQDPGLGLRLIYFSYDVKMKEKGDIPEGYSVSREKKERFSLILESASTNQTSMYLCASSLDRVTGELFFGEGSRLTVL.